These 7 T cell receptor beta chains share one sample of origin, sequenced in a study of patients and donors after allogeneic stem cell transplantation. TCRdb called the RT-PCR reads again in MiXCR, with one record for every CDR3 protein. Of roughly 940,000 distinct CDR3 sequences listed, roughly 17% are singletons. Sequencing was carried out using blood, either unsorted or a sorted T cell fraction (not recorded which). These receptors were obtained from a human donor who was either an allogeneic HSCT recipient or a stem cell or donor lymphocyte infusion donor (not recorded which). It is not recorded whose cells these are; they may come from a transplant donor.

In this sample, this clonotype turned up many times. The gene calls are TRBV12-3 or TRBV12-4 and TRBJ2-6; D gene uncertain. The germline V and J ends were trimmed by 2 bases and 1 base, with 12 bases remaining between them. The CDR3 runs 17 residues. CDR3 nucleotides: TGTGCCAGCAGTTTATTTGGGGTCGGATCTGGGGCCAACGTCCTGACTTTC. Its translation is CASSLFGVGSGANVLTF.

V gene TRBV24-1 combines with J gene TRBJ2-1; 14 bases are shared with TRBD2. This CDR3 region has 16 residues. V lost 5 bases, J lost 4 bases, and 3 bases stayed unmatched. Germline V gene data show CDR1 as KGHDR and CDR2 as SFDVKD. CDR3 sequence reads: CATSGGTSGGYNEQFF. The CDR3 nucleotides read TGTGCCACCAGTGGGGGGACTAGCGGGGGATACAATGAGCAGTTCTTC.

This clonotype was recorded many times. V is TRBV5-1 and J is TRBJ2-5; TRBD2 matches 8 bases. Germline V CDR1 and CDR2: SGHRS, YFSETQ. CDR3 length: 15 residues. J lost 0 bases, V lost 4 bases, and 5 bases had no gene match. CDR3 in amino acids: CASSLQLADQETQYF. The CDR3 nucleotides are TGCGCCAGCAGCCTACAACTAGCGGACCAAGAGACCCAGTACTTC.

This clonotype has only a few counts. The V gene is TRBV4-1, the J gene TRBJ1-2, with D perhaps matching TRBD1 (5 bases). Trimming cost V 0 bases and J 2 bases, with 10 bases left between them. The CDR3 loop spans 15 amino acids. Germline V gene lookup returns CDR1 MGHRA and CDR2 YSYEKL. The CDR3 DNA reads TGCGCCAGCAGCCAAGATGGGACGGTAAACTATGGCTACACCTTC. Its translation is CASSQDGTVNYGYTF.

This clonotype was found a few times. The chain is built from TRBV4-3 and TRBJ2-1; 12 nucleotides line up with TRBD2. Germline CDR1 LGHNA, CDR2 YSLEER. V was pared by 3 bases and J by 3 bases, with 12 bases of the junction left unmatched. This CDR3 comprises 19 residues. CDR3 nucleotide sequence: TGCGCCAGCAGCCACACCTGGGGTACTAGCGGGGGGCTCTACAATGAGCAGTTCTTC. It codes for CASSHTWGTSGGLYNEQFF.

The rearrangement joins TRBV27 to TRBJ1-2, with D possibly TRBD1 on 6 matching bases. In germline, CDR1 is MNHEY, CDR2 SMNVEV (reference sequence). There are 15 residues in the CDR3. V was pared by 2 bases and J by 5 bases, with 15 bases between. Here the CDR3 reads CASSLVGGAGYGYTF. As DNA, the CDR3 is TGTGCCAGCAGTTTAGTCGGGGGCGCTGGGTATGGCTACACCTTC.

This clonotype appeared a single time. Sequence at one end of the junction differs from germline and may be a read error. V and J are TRBV20-1 and TRBJ1-2; 8 bases map to TRBD1. Germline CDR1 reads DFQATT; CDR2 reads SNEGSKA (reference sequence). This CDR3 has 13 residues. The CDR3 DNA is TGTTCCTCGTGGACAGGGAACCACTATGGCTACACCTTC. Its translation: CSSWTGNHYGYTF.